This T cell receptor (beta chain) is drawn from a study of cytomegalovirus exposure and HLA in healthy donors. Study-wide results and caveats: In a later analysis, across HLA loci, associated TCR counts were highest for DRB1, lowest for HLA-C.

Germline CDR1 MNHEY, CDR2 SVGAGI. The CDR3 sequence is 13 residues long. The V end was cut by 2 bases, the J end by 10 bases, with 12 bases between. PCR used 60 Vbeta primers and 13 Jbeta primers. Profiled with immunoSEQ multiplex PCR; TCRdb holds only in-frame clones, not every one. This sample has 150,000 to 200,000 clones, with approximately 80% found just once. Comments on this clone: Its target is unknown.

The J gene is TRBJ2-1, the V gene TRBV6-5; D unclear. The TCR was taken from a woman aged 40 to 55 in good health and CMV-seronegative. The sequencing sample was made of PBMCs. The CDR3 DNA is TGTGCCAGCAGTTACCTACAGCTATCGGAGCAGTTCTTC. Translated: CASSYLQLSEQFF.